These T cell receptor beta chains were read from a single sample in a study of human T cells and chemical hapten exposure. TCRdb re-called the RACE reads through MiXCR, storing one row per CDR3 protein. The table includes about 380,000 distinct CDR3 sequences, nearly 5% detected once. The material was whole blood, obtained in connection with sensitization to the hapten diphenylcyclopropenone (DPC). The receptors stem from a woman aged 50 to 65 with alopecia areata. Some clones in this sample may be carry-over from other donors' samples. Both conserved end residues are part of each CDR3. Each record gives: clone size, V gene, J gene, D gene, CDR3 protein, CDR3 DNA. The D gene is left open where the match is weak. Where a row states a size, it is once, few, many or the class of an expanded clone; other rows omit it.

clone size: many; V gene: TRBV12-3/TRBV12-4; J gene: TRBJ1-5; D gene: -; CDR3 protein: CASSLSPIGARNQPQHF; CDR3 DNA: TGTGCCAGCAGTTTATCTCCCATCGGGGCCCGCAATCAGCCCCAGCATTTT
clone size: many; V gene: TRBV12-3/TRBV12-4; J gene: TRBJ1-2; D gene: -; CDR3 protein: CASSSDTSNGYTF; CDR3 DNA: TGTGCCAGCAGTTCGGACACCTCAAATGGCTACACCTTC
clone size: few; V gene: TRBV20-1; J gene: TRBJ1-2; D gene: TRBD1; CDR3 protein: CSARGQPSNYGYTF; CDR3 DNA: TGCAGTGCGAGGGGACAGCCTTCTAACTATGGCTACACCTTC
clone size: -; V gene: TRBV20-1; J gene: TRBJ1-2; D gene: TRBD1; CDR3 protein: CSARDRRQGPNYGYTF; CDR3 DNA: TGCAGTGCTAGAGATCGGCGACAGGGACCAAACTATGGCTACACCTTC
clone size: many; V gene: TRBV18; J gene: TRBJ2-3; D gene: -; CDR3 protein: CASSPPMGDTQYF; CDR3 DNA: TGTGCCAGCTCACCACCGATGGGGGATACGCAGTATTTT
clone size: few; V gene: TRBV2; J gene: TRBJ1-1; D gene: -; CDR3 protein: CASRLGEAFF; CDR3 DNA: TGTGCCAGCCGTTTGGGTGAAGCTTTCTTT
clone size: -; V gene: TRBV25-1; J gene: TRBJ2-1; D gene: -; CDR3 protein: CASSESEQFF; CDR3 DNA: TGTGCCAGCAGTGAATCGGAGCAGTTCTTC
clone size: few; V gene: TRBV5-1; J gene: TRBJ1-2; D gene: -; CDR3 protein: CASSTRGGVPYGYTF; CDR3 DNA: TGCGCCAGCAGCACGCGCGGCGGCGTACCTTATGGCTACACCTTC
clone size: many; V gene: TRBV29-1; J gene: TRBJ1-2; D gene: -; CDR3 protein: CSVERANYGYTF; CDR3 DNA: TGCAGCGTTGAGCGAGCTAACTATGGCTACACCTTC
clone size: few; V gene: TRBV6-2/TRBV6-3; J gene: TRBJ1-5; D gene: TRBD1; CDR3 protein: CASLGQGYNQPQHF; CDR3 DNA: TGTGCCAGCCTAGGACAGGGGTATAATCAGCCCCAGCATTTT
clone size: few; V gene: TRBV20-1; J gene: TRBJ2-7; D gene: -; CDR3 protein: CSGPDGNTYEQYF; CDR3 DNA: TGCAGTGGGCCGGACGGGAATACTTACGAGCAGTACTTC
clone size: few; V gene: TRBV21-1; J gene: TRBJ1-4; D gene: -; CDR3 protein: CASTQRTGRGANEKLFF; CDR3 DNA: TGTGCCAGCACCCAAAGGACAGGGAGAGGGGCTAATGAAAAACTGTTTTTT
clone size: many; V gene: TRBV7-2; J gene: TRBJ2-1; D gene: TRBD2; CDR3 protein: CASSSTGLAGYNEQFF; CDR3 DNA: TGTGCCAGCAGCTCTACGGGACTAGCGGGCTACAATGAGCAGTTCTTC
clone size: many; V gene: TRBV21-1; J gene: TRBJ1-1; D gene: -; CDR3 protein: CASREVGEAFF; CDR3 DNA: TGTGCCAGCAGGGAAGTCGGTGAAGCTTTCTTT